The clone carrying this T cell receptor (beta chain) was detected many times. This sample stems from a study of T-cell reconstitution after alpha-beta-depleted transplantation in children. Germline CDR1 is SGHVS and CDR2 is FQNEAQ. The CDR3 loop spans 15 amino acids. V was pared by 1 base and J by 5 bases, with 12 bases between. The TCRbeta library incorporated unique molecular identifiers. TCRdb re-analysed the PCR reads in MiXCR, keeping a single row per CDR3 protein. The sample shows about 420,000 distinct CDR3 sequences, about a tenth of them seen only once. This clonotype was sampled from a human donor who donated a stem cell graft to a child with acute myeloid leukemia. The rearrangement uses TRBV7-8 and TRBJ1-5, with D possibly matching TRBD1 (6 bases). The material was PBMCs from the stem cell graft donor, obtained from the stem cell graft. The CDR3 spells CASSLGGGGHQPQHF. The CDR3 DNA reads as TGTGCCAGCAGCTTAGGAGGGGGAGGGCATCAGCCCCAGCATTTT.